This entry features one T cell receptor beta chain sequence. Study processing details: It was from reference gene primer amplification that nucleated cell counts were estimated. TCRdb's copy holds only in-frame clones and misses some; the assay was immunoSEQ multiplex PCR. D and trimming were read from the DNA, whereas the V and J calls and clone size are those reported in that table. The sample lists around 100,000 clones, 86% occurring once. The V end lost 2 bases, the J end lost 6 bases, and 9 bases lay between the germline ends. This CDR3 is 13 amino acids long. In germline, CDR1 is SGHDT, CDR2 YYEEEE. This record comes from a study of blood T cell repertoires in COVID-19.

The specimen sequenced was peripheral blood. The clonotype comes from a man aged 35 to 55 with acute or convalescent COVID-19. The rearrangement links TRBV5-6 to TRBJ2-1; possibly TRBD2 for D (6 bases). CDR3: CASSLGGANEQFF. The CDR3 nucleotides read TGTGCCAGCAGCTTAGGAGGGGCCAATGAGCAGTTCTTC.